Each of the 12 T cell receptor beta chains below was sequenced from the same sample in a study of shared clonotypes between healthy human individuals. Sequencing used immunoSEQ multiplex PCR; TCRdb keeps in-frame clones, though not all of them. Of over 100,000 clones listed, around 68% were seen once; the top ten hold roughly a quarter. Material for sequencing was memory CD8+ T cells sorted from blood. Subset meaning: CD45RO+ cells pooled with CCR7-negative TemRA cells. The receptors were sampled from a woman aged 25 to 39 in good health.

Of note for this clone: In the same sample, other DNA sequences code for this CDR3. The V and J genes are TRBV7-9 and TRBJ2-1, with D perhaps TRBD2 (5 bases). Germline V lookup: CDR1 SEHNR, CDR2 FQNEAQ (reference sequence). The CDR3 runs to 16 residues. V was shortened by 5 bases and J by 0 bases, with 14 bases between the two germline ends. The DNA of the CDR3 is TGTGCCAGCAGCCCTCCCGGTGGGAGCTCCTACAATGAGCAGTTCTTC. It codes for CASSPPGGSSYNEQFF. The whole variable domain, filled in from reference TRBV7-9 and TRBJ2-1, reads DTGVSQNPRHKITKRGQNVTFRCDPISEHNRLYWYRQTLGQGPEFLTYFQNEAQLEKSRLLSDRFSAERPKGSFSTLEIQRTEQGDSAMYLCASSPPGGSSYNEQFFGPGTRLTVL.

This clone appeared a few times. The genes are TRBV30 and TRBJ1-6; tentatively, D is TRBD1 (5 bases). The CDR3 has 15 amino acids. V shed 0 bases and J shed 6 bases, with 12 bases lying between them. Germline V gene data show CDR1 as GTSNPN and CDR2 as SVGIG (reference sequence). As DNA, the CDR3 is TGTGCCTGGAGTGTAGGGCCAGGGCTTAATTCACCCCTCCACTTT. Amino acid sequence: CAWSVGPGLNSPLHF. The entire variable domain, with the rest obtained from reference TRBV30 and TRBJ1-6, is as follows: SQTIHQWPATLVQPVGSPLSLECTVEGTSNPNLYWYRQAAGRGLQLLFYSVGIGQISSEVPQNLSASRPQDRQFILSSKKLLLSDSGFYLCAWSVGPGLNSPLHFGNGTRLTVT.

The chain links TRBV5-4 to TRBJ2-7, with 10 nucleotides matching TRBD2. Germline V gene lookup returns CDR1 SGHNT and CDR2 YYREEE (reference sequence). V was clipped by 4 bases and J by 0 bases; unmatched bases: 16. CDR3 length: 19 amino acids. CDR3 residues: CASSPDPGLASSSSYEQYF. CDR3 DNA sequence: TGTGCCAGCAGCCCGGACCCGGGACTAGCGTCTTCGAGCTCCTACGAGCAGTACTTC.

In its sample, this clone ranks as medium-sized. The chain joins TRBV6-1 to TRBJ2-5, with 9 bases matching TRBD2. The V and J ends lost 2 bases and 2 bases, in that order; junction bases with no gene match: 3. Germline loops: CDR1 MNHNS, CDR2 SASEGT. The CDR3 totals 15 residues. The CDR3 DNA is TGTGCCAGCAGTGAATGGACTAGCGCTCAAGAGACCCAGTACTTC. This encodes CASSEWTSAQETQYF.

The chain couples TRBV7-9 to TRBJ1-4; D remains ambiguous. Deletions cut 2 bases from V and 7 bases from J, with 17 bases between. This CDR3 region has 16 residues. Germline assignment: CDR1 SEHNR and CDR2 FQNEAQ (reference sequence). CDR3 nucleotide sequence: TGTGCCAGCAGCTTAAGTTGGTCCGAAGTAGGTGAAAAACTGTTTTTT. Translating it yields CASSLSWSEVGEKLFF.

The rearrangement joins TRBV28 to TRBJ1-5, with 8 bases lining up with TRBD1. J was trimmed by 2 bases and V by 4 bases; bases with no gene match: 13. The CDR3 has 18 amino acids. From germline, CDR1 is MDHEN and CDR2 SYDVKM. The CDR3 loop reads CASSSLDRVFMGNQPQHF. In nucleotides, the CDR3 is TGTGCCAGCAGTTCCCTGGACAGGGTTTTCATGGGCAATCAGCCCCAGCATTTT.

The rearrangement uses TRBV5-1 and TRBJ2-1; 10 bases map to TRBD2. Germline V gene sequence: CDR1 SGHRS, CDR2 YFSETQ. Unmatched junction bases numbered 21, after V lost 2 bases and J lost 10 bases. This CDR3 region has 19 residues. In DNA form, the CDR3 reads TGCGCCAGCAGCTTTATGACCTATAGCGGGAGGAATTCCCCCCGGGAGCAGTTCTTC. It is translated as CASSFMTYSGRNSPREQFF.

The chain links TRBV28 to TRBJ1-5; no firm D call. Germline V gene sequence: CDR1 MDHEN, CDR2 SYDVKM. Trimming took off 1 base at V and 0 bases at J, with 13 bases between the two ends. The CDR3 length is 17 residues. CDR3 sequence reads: CASSLYAGRHSNQPQHF. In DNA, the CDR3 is TGTGCCAGCAGTTTATACGCCGGACGACATAGCAATCAGCCCCAGCATTTT. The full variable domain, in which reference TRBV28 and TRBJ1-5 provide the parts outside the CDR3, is DVKVTQSSRYLVKRTGEKVFLECVQDMDHENMFWYRQDPGLGLRLIYFSYDVKMKEKGDIPEGYSVSREKKERFSLILESASTNQTSMYLCASSLYAGRHSNQPQHFGDGTRLSIL.

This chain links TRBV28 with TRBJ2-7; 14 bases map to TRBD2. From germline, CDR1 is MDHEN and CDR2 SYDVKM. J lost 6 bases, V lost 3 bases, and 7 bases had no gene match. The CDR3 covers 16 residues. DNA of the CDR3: TGTGCCAGCAGTTTTACAATGGGACTAGCGGGAGTCGAGCAGTACTTC. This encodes CASSFTMGLAGVEQYF.

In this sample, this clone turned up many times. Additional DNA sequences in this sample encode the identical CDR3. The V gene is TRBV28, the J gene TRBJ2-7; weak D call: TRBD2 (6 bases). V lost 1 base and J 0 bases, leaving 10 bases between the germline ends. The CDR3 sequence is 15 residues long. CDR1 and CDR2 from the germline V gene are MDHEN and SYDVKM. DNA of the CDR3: TGTGCCAGCAGTTTATCGCTAGCGTCCTCCTACGAGCAGTACTTC. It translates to CASSLSLASSYEQYF.

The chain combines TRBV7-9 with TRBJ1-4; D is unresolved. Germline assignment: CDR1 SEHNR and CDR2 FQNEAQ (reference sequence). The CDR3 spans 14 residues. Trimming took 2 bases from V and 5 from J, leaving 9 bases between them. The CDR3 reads CASSLHHQNEKLFF. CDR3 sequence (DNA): TGTGCCAGCAGCTTACACCACCAGAATGAAAAACTGTTTTTT.

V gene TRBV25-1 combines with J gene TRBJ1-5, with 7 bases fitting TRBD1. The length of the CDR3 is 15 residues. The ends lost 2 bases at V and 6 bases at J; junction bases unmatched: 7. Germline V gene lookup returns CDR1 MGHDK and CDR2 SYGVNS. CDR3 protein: CASSEGQGGGQPQHF. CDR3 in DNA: TGTGCCAGCAGTGAAGGACAAGGGGGCGGTCAGCCCCAGCATTTT.